The rows below give T cell receptor beta chains drawn from one sample of a study of Ad26.COV2.S vaccination and SARS-CoV-2 variants. Repertoires were generated with immunoSEQ multiplex PCR, while TCRdb's copy carries only in-frame clones and drops some. Among about 350,000 clones listed, 88% were seen once. The sample was peripheral blood, taken in a trial of Ad26.COV2.S vaccine versus placebo. The source is a person between 18 and 65 years old who received the Ad26.COV2.S COVID-19 vaccine or a placebo. Both conserved end residues are part of each CDR3. Each record gives: D gene, J gene, V gene, clone size, CDR3 protein, CDR3 DNA. D genes are given only for firm matches. The size field is filled for only some rows; it gives once, few, many or a size class.

>TRBD1|TRBJ2-5|TRBV6-2/TRBV6-3|once
CASSTLTYRGWQETQYF
TGTGCCAGCAGTACACTAACTTACAGGGGCTGGCAAGAGACCCAGTACTTC
>-|TRBJ2-1|TRBV3-1/TRBV3-2|-
CASSHSGSYNEQFF
TGTGCCAGCAGCCATAGTGGCTCCTACAATGAGCAGTTCTTC
>-|TRBJ1-2|TRBV6-4|-
CASSETAFRNSYTF
TGTGCCAGCAGCGAGACAGCGTTTCGAAACAGCTACACCTTC
>-|TRBJ1-2|TRBV27|-
CASSSGATLLNYGYTF
TGTGCCAGCAGTTCGGGGGCTACCCTACTAAACTATGGCTACACCTTC
>-|TRBJ1-5|TRBV5-1|-
CASSLGTPNQPQHF
TGCGCCAGCAGCTTGGGGACACCGAATCAGCCCCAGCATTTT
>TRBD1|TRBJ1-4|TRBV6-6|-
CASSYDRGSTNEKLFF
TGTGCCAGCAGTTACGACAGGGGGTCAACTAATGAAAAACTGTTTTTT
>-|TRBJ1-1|TRBV20-1|-
CSASRRTVNTEAFF
TGCAGTGCTAGTAGGAGAACAGTGAACACTGAAGCTTTCTTT
>-|TRBJ2-2|TRBV28|once
CASSLGSRTGELFF
TGTGCCAGCAGTTTGGGGAGTAGGACCGGGGAGCTGTTTTTT
>-|TRBJ2-1|TRBV5-4|-
CASRYDSYNEQFF
TGTGCCAGCAGATACGACAGTTACAATGAGCAGTTCTTC
>-|TRBJ1-1|TRBV19|once
CASSRFKGSEEAFF
TGTGCCAGTAGTAGGTTCAAGGGGAGTGAGGAAGCTTTCTTT
>-|TRBJ2-2|TRBV27|-
CASSLWQDTGELFF
TGTGCCAGCAGTTTATGGCAGGACACCGGGGAGCTGTTTTTT
>TRBD1|TRBJ1-6|TRBV18|-
CASSPIQGISSYNSPLHF
TGTGCCAGCTCACCGATACAGGGGATTAGCTCCTATAATTCACCCCTCCACTTT
>-|TRBJ1-2|TRBV6-5|few
CASSYSEAAASYGYTF
TGTGCCAGCAGTTACTCGGAAGCCGCAGCCAGCTATGGCTACACCTTC
>TRBD2|TRBJ2-3|TRBV14|-
CASSQGLAGGVDTQYF
TGTGCCAGCAGCCAAGGACTAGCGGGAGGGGTAGATACGCAGTATTTT
>TRBD2|TRBJ2-3|TRBV9|-
CASSRSGSTNTQYF
TGTGCCAGCAGCCGTAGCGGGAGTACGAATACGCAGTATTTT
>-|TRBJ1-1|TRBV4-3|-
CASSHQKNTEAFF
TGCGCCAGCAGCCACCAGAAGAACACTGAAGCTTTCTTT
>-|TRBJ1-2|TRBV5-4|-
CASSPNQGLALYTF
TGTGCCAGCAGCCCCAACCAGGGTTTAGCTCTCTACACCTTC
>TRBD2|TRBJ2-7|TRBV7-8|-
CASSYAGGSEQYF
TGTGCCAGCAGCTATGCCGGGGGGTCCGAGCAGTACTTC
>-|TRBJ1-5|TRBV18|-
CASSPRAGLIWNQPQHF
TGTGCCAGCTCACCACGTGCAGGGTTGATATGGAATCAGCCCCAGCATTTT
>-|TRBJ1-2|TRBV2|-
CASGGGLYYGYTF
TGTGCCAGCGGGGGGGGACTATACTATGGCTACACCTTC
>-|TRBJ1-2|TRBV12-3/TRBV12-4|-
CASSVGSGYTF
TGTGCCAGTTCGGTCGGGTCTGGCTACACCTTC
>TRBD2|TRBJ2-7|TRBV27|-
CASSLVSSGSGEQYF
TGTGCCAGCAGTCTAGTATCTAGCGGGAGTGGCGAGCAGTACTTC
>-|TRBJ1-2|TRBV5-4|-
CASSLSGADGYTF
TGTGCCAGCAGCTTGTCAGGGGCCGATGGCTACACCTTC
>TRBD1|TRBJ1-2|TRBV28|-
CASSTEGGRGYGYTF
TGTGCCAGCAGCACCGAAGGGGGCAGAGGTTATGGCTACACCTTC
>-|TRBJ1-4|TRBV4-1|-
CASSQVLQSSTNEKLFF
TGCGCCAGCAGCCAAGTTTTACAAAGCTCAACTAATGAAAAACTGTTTTTT
>-|TRBJ2-1|TRBV11-2|-
CASSLGPNHPSYNEQFF
TGTGCCAGCAGCTTAGGACCGAACCACCCTAGCTACAATGAGCAGTTCTTC
>TRBD2|TRBJ2-1|TRBV7-7|-
CASSRRVSGSFNEQFF
TGTGCCAGCAGCCGTCGTGTAAGCGGGAGTTTCAATGAGCAGTTCTTC
>-|TRBJ2-3|TRBV7-2|-
CASSLVPVYTDTQYF
TGTGCCAGCAGCTTAGTCCCAGTTTACACAGATACGCAGTATTTT
>-|TRBJ1-1|TRBV4-2|-
CASSQDKVTGGTEAFF
TGTGCCAGCAGCCAAGATAAGGTTACGGGGGGGACTGAAGCTTTCTTT
>-|TRBJ2-7|TRBV19|-
CASRRQGLDEQYF
TGTGCCAGTAGGAGACAGGGACTGGACGAGCAGTACTTC
>TRBD2|TRBJ2-7|TRBV11-2|-
CASSLGTSGTYF
TGTGCCAGCAGCTTAGGAACTAGCGGGACGTACTTC
>-|TRBJ1-1|TRBV7-9|-
CASSPDRAEAFF
TGTGCCAGCAGCCCGGATCGAGCTGAAGCTTTCTTT
>-|TRBJ1-1|TRBV7-9|-
CASSPGGGSFEAFF
TGTGCCAGCAGCCCCGGGGGGGGATCCTTTGAAGCTTTCTTT
>-|TRBJ1-2|TRBV9|-
CASSVARGVSYGYTF
TGTGCCAGCAGCGTAGCCCGGGGAGTGAGCTATGGCTACACCTTC
>-|TRBJ2-1|TRBV7-2|-
CASSFIVGDEQFF
TGTGCCAGCAGCTTCATCGTGGGGGATGAGCAGTTCTTC
>-|TRBJ1-5|TRBV5-1|few
CASSLEGQPQHF
TGCGCCAGCAGCTTGGAGGGTCAGCCCCAGCATTTT
>-|TRBJ1-2|TRBV6-2/TRBV6-3|-
CASSWGTVNYGYTF
TGTGCCAGCAGTTGGGGGACGGTCAACTATGGCTACACCTTC
>TRBD1|TRBJ1-2|TRBV11-2|-
CASSLNRGYGYTF
TGTGCCAGCAGCTTAAACAGGGGGTACGGCTACACCTTC
>TRBD1|TRBJ2-1|TRBV14|-
CASKRQGSYNEQFF
TGTGCCAGCAAAAGACAGGGCTCCTACAATGAGCAGTTCTTC
>-|TRBJ1-5|TRBV7-2|-
CASSLEFQGQYSNQPQHF
TGTGCCAGCAGCTTAGAATTTCAGGGTCAATATAGCAATCAGCCCCAGCATTTT
>-|TRBJ1-5|TRBV7-9|-
CASSWDRANQPQHF
TGTGCCAGCAGCTGGGACCGAGCTAATCAGCCCCAGCATTTT
>-|TRBJ1-1|TRBV19|-
CASSIGVAEAFF
TGTGCCAGTAGTATTGGGGTGGCTGAAGCTTTCTTT
>-|TRBJ1-2|TRBV20-1|-
CSASGEDYGYTF
TGCAGTGCTAGTGGGGAGGACTATGGCTACACCTTC
>TRBD2|TRBJ2-5|TRBV6-5|-
CASSYGQAGQETQYF
TGTGCCAGCAGTTACGGTCAAGCGGGGCAGGAGACCCAGTACTTC
>-|TRBJ2-2|TRBV9|once
CASSVVGGFRELFF
TGTGCCAGCAGCGTAGTGGGTGGATTCAGGGAGCTGTTTTTT
>TRBD1|TRBJ2-7|TRBV7-9|-
CASSQTGGEQYF
TGTGCCAGCAGCCAGACAGGGGGCGAGCAGTACTTC
>TRBD1|TRBJ2-2|TRBV29-1|-
CSAGQGHTNTGELFF
TGCAGCGCTGGACAGGGCCACACGAACACCGGGGAGCTGTTTTTT
>-|TRBJ1-2|TRBV21-1|-
CASSDPGQGNYGYTF
TGTGCCAGCAGCGATCCGGGACAGGGGAATTATGGCTACACCTTC
>-|TRBJ1-2|TRBV28|once
CASRGRWLIKGYTF
TGTGCCAGCAGGGGACGATGGTTAATAAAGGGCTACACCTTC
>TRBD1|TRBJ1-2|TRBV6-5|-
CASSYWTTGRDYGYTF
TGTGCCAGCAGTTACTGGACGACAGGGAGGGACTATGGCTACACCTTC
>-|TRBJ1-5|TRBV5-8|-
CASSLRQLNQPQHF
TGTGCCAGCAGCTTGAGGCAGCTCAATCAGCCCCAGCATTTT
>TRBD1|TRBJ1-1|TRBV6-1|-
CASSEVRDRAF
TGTGCCAGCAGTGAAGTAAGGGACAGGGCTTTT
>-|TRBJ1-2|TRBV30|once
CAWRVGPGTLYGYTF
TGTGCCTGGAGGGTGGGACCGGGGACCCTCTATGGCTACACCTTC